The source of this T cell receptor (beta chain) is a study of blood T cell repertoires in COVID-19. Produced via immunoSEQ multiplex PCR; TCRdb's table is partial and in-frame only. The data show 200,000 to 250,000 clones, with 90% to 95% seen just once and approximately 1.2% held by the top ten. This CDR3 comprises 14 residues. Germline loops: CDR1 LNHDA, CDR2 SQIVND (reference sequence). Trimming at V came to 6 bases and at J to 3 bases, leaving 4 bases not matched to a gene. The clonotype comes from a man aged 30 to 39 with acute or convalescent COVID-19. Sequencing input: peripheral blood. This rearrangement joins TRBV19 to TRBJ1-5; 8 bases agree with TRBD1. In DNA form, the CDR3 reads TGTGCCAGTAGGAGGGACAGGTCCAATCAGCCCCAGCATTTT. This translates into CASRRDRSNQPQHF.